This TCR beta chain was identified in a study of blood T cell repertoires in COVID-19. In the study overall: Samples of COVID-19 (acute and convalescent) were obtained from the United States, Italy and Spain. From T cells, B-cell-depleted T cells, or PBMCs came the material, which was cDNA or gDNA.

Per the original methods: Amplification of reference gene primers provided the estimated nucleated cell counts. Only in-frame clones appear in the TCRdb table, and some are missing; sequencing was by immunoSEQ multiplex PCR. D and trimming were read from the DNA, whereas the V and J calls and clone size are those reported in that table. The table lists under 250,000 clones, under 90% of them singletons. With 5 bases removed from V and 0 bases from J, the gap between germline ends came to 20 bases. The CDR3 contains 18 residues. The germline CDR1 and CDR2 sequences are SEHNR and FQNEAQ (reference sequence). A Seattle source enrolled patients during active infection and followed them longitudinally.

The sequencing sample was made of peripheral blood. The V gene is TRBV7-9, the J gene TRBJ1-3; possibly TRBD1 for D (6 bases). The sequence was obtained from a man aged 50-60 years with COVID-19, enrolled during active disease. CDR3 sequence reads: CASSTRGRGLSSGNTIYF. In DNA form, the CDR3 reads TGTGCCAGCAGCACCCGGGGCAGGGGTCTGAGCTCTGGAAACACCATATATTTT.